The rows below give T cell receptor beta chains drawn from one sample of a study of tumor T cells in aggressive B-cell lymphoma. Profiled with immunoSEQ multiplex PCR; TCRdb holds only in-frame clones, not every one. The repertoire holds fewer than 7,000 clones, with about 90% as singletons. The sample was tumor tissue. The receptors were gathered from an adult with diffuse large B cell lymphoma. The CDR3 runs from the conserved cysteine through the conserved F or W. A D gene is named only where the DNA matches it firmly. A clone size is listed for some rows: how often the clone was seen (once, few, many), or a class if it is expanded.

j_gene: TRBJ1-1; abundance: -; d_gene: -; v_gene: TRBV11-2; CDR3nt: TGTGCCAGCATCCCCGCCCGGGGTCTCGGAGAAGCTTTCTTT; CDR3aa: CASIPARGLGEAFF
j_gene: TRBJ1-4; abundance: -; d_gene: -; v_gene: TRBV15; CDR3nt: TGTGCCACCGAGGAGATTGAAAAACTGTTTTTT; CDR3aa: CATEEIEKLFF
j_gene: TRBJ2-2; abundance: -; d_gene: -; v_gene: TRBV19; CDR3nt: TGTGCCAGTAGGACACCGAACACCGGGGAGCTGTTTTTT; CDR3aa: CASRTPNTGELFF
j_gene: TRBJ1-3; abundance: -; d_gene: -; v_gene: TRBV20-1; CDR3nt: TGCAGTGCCCTTACTGGAAACACCATATATTTT; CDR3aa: CSALTGNTIYF
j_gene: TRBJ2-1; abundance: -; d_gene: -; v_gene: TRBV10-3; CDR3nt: TGTGCCATCAGTAACCGAGCGGGCTACTACAATGAGCAGTTCTTC; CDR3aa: CAISNRAGYYNEQFF
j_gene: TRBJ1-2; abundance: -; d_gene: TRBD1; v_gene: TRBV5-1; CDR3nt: TGCGCCAGCAGCTCCGGACAGGGATCGGGCTATGGCTACACCTTC; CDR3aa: CASSSGQGSGYGYTF
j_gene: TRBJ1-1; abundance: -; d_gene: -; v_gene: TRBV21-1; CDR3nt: TGTGCCAGCAGCAAAACGGCAGGTAGGAACACTGAAGCTTTCTTT; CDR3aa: CASSKTAGRNTEAFF
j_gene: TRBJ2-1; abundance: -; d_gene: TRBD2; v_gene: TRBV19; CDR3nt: TGTGCCAGTAGTATTAAAACTAGCGGGGGCCCTAAGCAGTTCTTC; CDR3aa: CASSIKTSGGPKQFF
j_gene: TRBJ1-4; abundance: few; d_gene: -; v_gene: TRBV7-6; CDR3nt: TGTGCCAGCAGCTTATGGGCAGGGTCTCGGGAAAAACTGTTTTTT; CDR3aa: CASSLWAGSREKLFF
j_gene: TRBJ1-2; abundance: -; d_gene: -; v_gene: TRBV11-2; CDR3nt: TGTGCCAGCAGCTTAGACAGGATCTATGGCTACACCTTC; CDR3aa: CASSLDRIYGYTF
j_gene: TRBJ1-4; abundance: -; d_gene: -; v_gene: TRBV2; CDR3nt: TGTGCCAGCAGTCCAGACAGTGCAACTAATGAAAAACTGTTTTTT; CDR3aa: CASSPDSATNEKLFF
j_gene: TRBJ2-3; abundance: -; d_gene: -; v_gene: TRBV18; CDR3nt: TGTGCCAGCAAACTCATGAGACAAGACACAGATACGCAGTATTTT; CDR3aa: CASKLMRQDTDTQYF
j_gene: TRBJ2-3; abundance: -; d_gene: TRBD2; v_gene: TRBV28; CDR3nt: TGTGCCAGCAGTTTATTGGCGGGGGGGCAGGATACGCAGTATTTT; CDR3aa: CASSLLAGGQDTQYF
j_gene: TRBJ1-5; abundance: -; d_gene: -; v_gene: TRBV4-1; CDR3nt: TGCGCCAGCAGCCAAGTGCGTTATCAGCCCCAGCATTTT; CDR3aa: CASSQVRYQPQHF
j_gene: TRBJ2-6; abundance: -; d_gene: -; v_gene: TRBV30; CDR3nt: TGTGCCTGCCCAAAAGACAGCTCTGGGGCCAACGTCCTGACTTTC; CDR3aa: CACPKDSSGANVLTF
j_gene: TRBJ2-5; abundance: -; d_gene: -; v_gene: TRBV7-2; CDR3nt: TGTGCCAGCAGCCCATGGGGCCCGGGGGAAGAGACCCAGTACTTC; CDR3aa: CASSPWGPGEETQYF
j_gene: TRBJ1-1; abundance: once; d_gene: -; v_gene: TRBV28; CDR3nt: TGTGCCAGCAGTTCCCCGGGGGGCGCAGGTGTGAACACTGAAGCTTTCTTT; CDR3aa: CASSSPGGAGVNTEAFF
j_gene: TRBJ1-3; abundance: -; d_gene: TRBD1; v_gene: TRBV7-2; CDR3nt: TGTGCCAGCAGCTACGGGACAGGGGCTGGAAACACCATATATTTT; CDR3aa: CASSYGTGAGNTIYF
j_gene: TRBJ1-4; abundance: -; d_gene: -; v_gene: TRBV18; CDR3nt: TGTGCCAGCTCACCACCGGGTCCGCGGACAGAGAATGAAAAACTGTTTTTT; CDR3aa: CASSPPGPRTENEKLFF
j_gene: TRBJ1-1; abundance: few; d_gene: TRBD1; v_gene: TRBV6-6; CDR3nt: TGTGCCAGTACGACAGGGCCAAACATTGGGAACACTGAAGCTTTCTTT; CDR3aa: CASTTGPNIGNTEAFF
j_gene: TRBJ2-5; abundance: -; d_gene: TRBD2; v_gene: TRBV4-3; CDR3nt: TGCGCCAGCAGTCCAGGACTAGCGGCGCACCAAGAGACCCAGTACTTC; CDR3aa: CASSPGLAAHQETQYF
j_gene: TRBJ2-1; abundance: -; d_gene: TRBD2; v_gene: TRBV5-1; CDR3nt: TGCGCCAGCAGCGCCCTAGCGGGAGAGCAGTTCTTC; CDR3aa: CASSALAGEQFF
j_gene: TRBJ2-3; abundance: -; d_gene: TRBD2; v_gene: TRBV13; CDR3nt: TGTGCCAGCAGCCATACTAGCGGGAGCGCAGATACGCAGTATTTT; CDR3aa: CASSHTSGSADTQYF
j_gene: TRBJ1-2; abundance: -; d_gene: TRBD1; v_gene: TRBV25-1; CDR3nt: TGTGCCAGCAGTGAACCAGGACAGGGGTCTCTTTATGGCTACACCTTC; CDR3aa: CASSEPGQGSLYGYTF
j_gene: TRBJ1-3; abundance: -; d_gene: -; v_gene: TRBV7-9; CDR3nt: TGTGCCAGCAGCCCAAGCCGTACCTCTGGAAACACCATATATTTT; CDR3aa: CASSPSRTSGNTIYF
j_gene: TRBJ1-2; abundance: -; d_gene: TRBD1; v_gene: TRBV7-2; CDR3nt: TGTGCCAGCAGCCCGTGGACAGGAGCTAACTATGGCTACACCTTC; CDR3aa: CASSPWTGANYGYTF
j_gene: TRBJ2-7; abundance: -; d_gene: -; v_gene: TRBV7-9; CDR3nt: TGTGCCAGCAGCTTCGGGGGTGGTTTGCAGTACTTC; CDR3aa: CASSFGGGLQYF
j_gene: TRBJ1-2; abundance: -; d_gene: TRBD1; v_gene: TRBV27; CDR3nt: TGTGCCAGCAGCCCGAGGGGGCGCAACTATGGCTACACCTTC; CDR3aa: CASSPRGRNYGYTF
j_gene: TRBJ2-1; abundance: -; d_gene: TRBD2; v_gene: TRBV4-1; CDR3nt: TGCGCCAGCAGCCAAGATGGGCTAGCGGGAGGGCGAAATGAGCAGTTCTTC; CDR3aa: CASSQDGLAGGRNEQFF
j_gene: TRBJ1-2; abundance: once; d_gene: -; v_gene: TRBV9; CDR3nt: TGTGCCAGCAGCGTAGATATAACAGATGGCTACACCTTC; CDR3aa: CASSVDITDGYTF
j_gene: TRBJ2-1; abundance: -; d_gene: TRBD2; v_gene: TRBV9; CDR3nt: TGTGCCAGCAGCGTAGGGACTAGCGTCTACAATGAGCAGTTCTTC; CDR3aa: CASSVGTSVYNEQFF
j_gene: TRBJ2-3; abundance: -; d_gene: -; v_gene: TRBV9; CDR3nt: TGTGCCAGCAGCGTCGGGTTTCTGAGCACAGATACGCAGTATTTT; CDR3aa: CASSVGFLSTDTQYF
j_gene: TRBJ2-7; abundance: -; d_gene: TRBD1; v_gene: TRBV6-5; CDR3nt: TGTGCCACCAAGGCGCGAGACAGGGATTCCTACGAGCAGTACTTC; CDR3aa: CATKARDRDSYEQYF
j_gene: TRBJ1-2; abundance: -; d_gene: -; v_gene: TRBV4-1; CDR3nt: TGCGCCAGCAGCCAAGATTTAGCACCCTTCTATGGCTACACCTTC; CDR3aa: CASSQDLAPFYGYTF
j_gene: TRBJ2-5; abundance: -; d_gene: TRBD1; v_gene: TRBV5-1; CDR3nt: TGCGCCAGCAGCAGACGGGACAGGGGCCACCTAGGGACCCAGTACTTC; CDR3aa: CASSRRDRGHLGTQYF
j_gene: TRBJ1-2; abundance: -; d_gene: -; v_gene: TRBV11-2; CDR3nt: TGTGCCAGTTCCGAGGGCTTGGCTAACTATGGCTACACCTTC; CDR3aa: CASSEGLANYGYTF
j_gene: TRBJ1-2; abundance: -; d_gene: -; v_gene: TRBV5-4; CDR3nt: TGTGCCAGCAGCTATCGGGGGGTGTATGGCTACACCTTC; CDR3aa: CASSYRGVYGYTF
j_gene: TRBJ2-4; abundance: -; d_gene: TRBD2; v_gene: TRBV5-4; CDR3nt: TGTGCCAGCAGCCGGGCGGGAGGCCGCAACATTCAGTACTTC; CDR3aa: CASSRAGGRNIQYF
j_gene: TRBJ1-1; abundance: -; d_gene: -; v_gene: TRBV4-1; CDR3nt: TGCGCCAGCAGCCATGACATGGTCCCCCCGAGTACTGAAGCTTTCTTT; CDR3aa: CASSHDMVPPSTEAFF
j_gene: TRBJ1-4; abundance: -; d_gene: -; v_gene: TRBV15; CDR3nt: TGTGCCACCAGCAGAATACCGGTAAAACTGTTTTTT; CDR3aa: CATSRIPVKLFF
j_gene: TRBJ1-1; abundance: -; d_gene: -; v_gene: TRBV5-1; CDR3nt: TGCGCCAGCAGCTTGCAGGGAATGACTTCGAACACTGAAGCTTTCTTT; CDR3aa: CASSLQGMTSNTEAFF
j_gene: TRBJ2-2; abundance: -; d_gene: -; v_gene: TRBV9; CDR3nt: TGTGCCAGCAGCGTAGAGGGGACCGGGGAGCTGTTTTTT; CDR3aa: CASSVEGTGELFF
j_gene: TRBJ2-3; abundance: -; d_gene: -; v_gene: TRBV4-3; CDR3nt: TGCGCCAGCAGCCAAGCGCAGGGTAGCACAGATACGCAGTATTTT; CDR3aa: CASSQAQGSTDTQYF
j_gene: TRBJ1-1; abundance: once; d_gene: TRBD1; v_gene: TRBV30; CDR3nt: TGTGCCTGGCAGGGGGCGCACACTGAAGCTTTCTTT; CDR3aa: CAWQGAHTEAFF
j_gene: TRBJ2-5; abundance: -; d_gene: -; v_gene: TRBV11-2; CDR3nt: TGTGCCAGCAGCTTAGCTCCGGGTTTTGAGACCCAGTACTTC; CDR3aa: CASSLAPGFETQYF
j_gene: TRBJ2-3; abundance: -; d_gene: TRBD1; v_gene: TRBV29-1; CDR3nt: TGCAGCGTTGGGAGGACAGGGGGGGATACGCAGTATTTT; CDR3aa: CSVGRTGGDTQYF
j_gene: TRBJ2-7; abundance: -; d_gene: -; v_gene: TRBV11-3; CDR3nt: TGTGCCAGCAGCTTAGATCAAAGGGGCGGGCAGTACTTC; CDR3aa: CASSLDQRGGQYF
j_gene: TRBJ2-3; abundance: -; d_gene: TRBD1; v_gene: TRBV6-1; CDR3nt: TGTGCCAGCAGGAACAGGGGGCAAGGGTGGGATACGCAGTATTTT; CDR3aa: CASRNRGQGWDTQYF
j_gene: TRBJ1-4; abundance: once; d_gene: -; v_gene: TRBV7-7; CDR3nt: TGTGCTAGCAGCCCCCCCCGGGGGACCCGTGCAACTAATGAAAAACTGTTTTTT; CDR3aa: CASSPPRGTRATNEKLFF